A selection of T cell receptor beta chains follows, all from one sample in a study of shared clonotypes between healthy human individuals. Sequenced by immunoSEQ multiplex PCR; TCRdb stores in-frame clones only, minus some. This sample yields 150,000 to 200,000 clones, of which about 93% are seen a single time; about 0.067% belongs to the top ten. Sequencing input: naive CD4+ T cells sorted from blood. These receptors were collected from a woman in her thirties in good health. Each CDR3 is given with its conserved first and last residue. Clone size, where shown, is once, few, many, or a class for clones that have expanded.

v_call: TRBV4-1
clone_size: -
j_call: TRBJ1-5
cdr3_aa: CASSQPGQGVGNQPQHF

v_call: TRBV28
clone_size: -
j_call: TRBJ1-4
cdr3_aa: CASSFPGQAEKLFF

v_call: TRBV4-2
clone_size: -
j_call: TRBJ2-7
cdr3_aa: CASSQGGGFYEQYF

v_call: TRBV5-6
clone_size: -
j_call: TRBJ2-7
cdr3_aa: CASSLRGGTYEQYF

v_call: TRBV18
clone_size: -
j_call: TRBJ2-2
cdr3_aa: CASSPQRGQVAGELFF

v_call: TRBV6-6
clone_size: -
j_call: TRBJ1-1
cdr3_aa: CASSYYGSNTEAFF

v_call: TRBV5-8
clone_size: -
j_call: -
cdr3_aa: CASSEEVTYEQYF

v_call: TRBV4-2
clone_size: -
j_call: TRBJ2-4
cdr3_aa: CASSQDVPQDSKNIQYF

v_call: TRBV5-1
clone_size: -
j_call: TRBJ1-2
cdr3_aa: CASSLARDITVNGYTF

v_call: TRBV11-2
clone_size: -
j_call: TRBJ2-7
cdr3_aa: CASSLGGDLTYEQYF

v_call: TRBV28
clone_size: -
j_call: -
cdr3_aa: CASTMANAYEQYF

v_call: TRBV5-6
clone_size: -
j_call: TRBJ2-6
cdr3_aa: CASSLGRYSGANVLTF

v_call: TRBV19
clone_size: -
j_call: TRBJ2-7
cdr3_aa: CASSIPGVPVEQYF

v_call: TRBV5-8
clone_size: -
j_call: TRBJ1-4
cdr3_aa: CASSSNYAGTNEKLFF

v_call: TRBV5-1
clone_size: -
j_call: TRBJ2-1
cdr3_aa: CASSDGVSYNEQFF

v_call: TRBV5-1
clone_size: once
j_call: TRBJ2-3
cdr3_aa: CASSLIVSADTQYF

v_call: TRBV18
clone_size: -
j_call: TRBJ1-4
cdr3_aa: CASSPDFKEKLFF

v_call: TRBV30
clone_size: -
j_call: TRBJ1-3
cdr3_aa: CAWRGGGFGNTIYF

v_call: TRBV4-1
clone_size: -
j_call: -
cdr3_aa: CASSQGAPGLAGGEQYF

v_call: TRBV6-5
clone_size: -
j_call: TRBJ2-7
cdr3_aa: CASSYSPPTGGEQYF

v_call: TRBV21-1
clone_size: -
j_call: TRBJ1-4
cdr3_aa: CASSKHQGACGEKLFF

v_call: TRBV2
clone_size: -
j_call: TRBJ2-7
cdr3_aa: CASSEREFNEQYF

v_call: TRBV5-6
clone_size: -
j_call: TRBJ1-5
cdr3_aa: CASSLERHSNQPQHF

v_call: TRBV1
clone_size: -
j_call: TRBJ1-1
cdr3_aa: CTSRIGTAEAFF

v_call: TRBV11-3
clone_size: -
j_call: TRBJ2-5
cdr3_aa: CASSVGTNQETQYF

v_call: TRBV28
clone_size: -
j_call: -
cdr3_aa: CASSRGASYEQYF

v_call: TRBV18
clone_size: -
j_call: -
cdr3_aa: CASSTPGTGPHEQYF

v_call: TRBV28
clone_size: -
j_call: TRBJ1-4
cdr3_aa: CASRTDPTNEKLFF

v_call: TRBV5-1
clone_size: -
j_call: TRBJ1-1
cdr3_aa: CASSLFAGTMNTEAFF

v_call: TRBV18
clone_size: once
j_call: TRBJ2-7
cdr3_aa: CASSPTLDRADEQYF

v_call: TRBV15
clone_size: -
j_call: TRBJ2-3
cdr3_aa: CATRASGTDTQYF

v_call: TRBV15
clone_size: -
j_call: TRBJ1-5
cdr3_aa: CATSKETGYQPQHF

v_call: TRBV6-1
clone_size: -
j_call: TRBJ2-1
cdr3_aa: CASSELLAELARYNEQFF

v_call: TRBV7-9
clone_size: -
j_call: TRBJ1-1
cdr3_aa: CASSSSTNTEAFF

v_call: TRBV7-9
clone_size: -
j_call: -
cdr3_aa: CASSLIDRGSYEQYF

v_call: TRBV5-1
clone_size: -
j_call: TRBJ2-7
cdr3_aa: CASSRDGTYEQYF

v_call: TRBV6-6
clone_size: -
j_call: TRBJ1-5
cdr3_aa: CASKRTGGNQPQHF

v_call: TRBV25-1
clone_size: -
j_call: TRBJ2-7
cdr3_aa: CASSDRWENYEQYF

v_call: TRBV6-5
clone_size: once
j_call: TRBJ1-4
cdr3_aa: CASSTGALQGEKLFF

v_call: TRBV10-3
clone_size: -
j_call: TRBJ1-5
cdr3_aa: CAISDREYNQPQHF

v_call: TRBV19
clone_size: -
j_call: TRBJ1-5
cdr3_aa: CASSPTSGAYSNQPQHF

v_call: TRBV27
clone_size: -
j_call: TRBJ1-1
cdr3_aa: CASSFTGMNTEAFF

v_call: TRBV11-2
clone_size: -
j_call: TRBJ1-5
cdr3_aa: CASSLDGGYGQPQHF

v_call: TRBV6-6
clone_size: -
j_call: TRBJ1-2
cdr3_aa: CASSYLALPLKDYTF

v_call: TRBV10-2
clone_size: -
j_call: TRBJ2-7
cdr3_aa: CASSATWIYEQYF

v_call: TRBV27
clone_size: -
j_call: TRBJ1-5
cdr3_aa: CASSYVGGEGPQHF

v_call: TRBV28
clone_size: -
j_call: TRBJ1-5
cdr3_aa: CASSFPRDRGGQPQHF

v_call: TRBV5-1
clone_size: -
j_call: TRBJ2-2
cdr3_aa: CASSAGQGTGELFF

v_call: TRBV9
clone_size: -
j_call: TRBJ2-1
cdr3_aa: CASSTDLRNEQFF

v_call: TRBV15
clone_size: -
j_call: TRBJ2-7
cdr3_aa: CATSGKTSGRGHYEQYF